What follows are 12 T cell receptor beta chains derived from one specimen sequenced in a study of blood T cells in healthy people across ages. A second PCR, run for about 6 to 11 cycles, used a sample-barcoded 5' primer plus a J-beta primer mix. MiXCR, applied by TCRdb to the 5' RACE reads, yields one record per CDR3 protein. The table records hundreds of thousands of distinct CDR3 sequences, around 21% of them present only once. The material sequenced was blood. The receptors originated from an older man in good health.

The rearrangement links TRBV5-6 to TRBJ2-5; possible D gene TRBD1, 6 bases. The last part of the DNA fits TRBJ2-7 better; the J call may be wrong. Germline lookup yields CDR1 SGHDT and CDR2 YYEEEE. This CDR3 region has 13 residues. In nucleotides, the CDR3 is TGTGCCAGCAGCCATGAAGGGGGCTACGAGCAGTACTTC. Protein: CASSHEGGYEQYF.

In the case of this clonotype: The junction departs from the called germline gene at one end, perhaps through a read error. The CDR3 loop is CAGSQTGQQETQYF. The DNA of the CDR3 is TGCGCCGGCAGCCAGACGGGACAACAAGAGACCCAGTACTTC. The chain employs TRBV5-1 and TRBJ2-5, with a tentative D call TRBD1 (6 bases). The CDR3 spans 14 residues. Germline CDR1 reads SGHRS; CDR2 reads YFSETQ.

CDR3 nucleotide sequence: TGCAGTGCTCCGAGCGGAACCCTCTACGAGCAGTACTTC. Amino acid sequence: CSAPSGTLYEQYF. V gene TRBV20-1 combines with J gene TRBJ2-7; perhaps TRBD2 as D (5 bases). V lost 5 bases and J 3 bases, leaving 14 bases between the germline ends. The CDR3 is 13 amino acids. Germline assignment: CDR1 DFQATT and CDR2 SNEGSKA (reference sequence).

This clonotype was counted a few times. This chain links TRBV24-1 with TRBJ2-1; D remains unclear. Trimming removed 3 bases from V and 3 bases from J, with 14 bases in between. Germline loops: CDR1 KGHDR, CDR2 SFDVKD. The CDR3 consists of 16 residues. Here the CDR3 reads CATSDPWRTGYNEQFF. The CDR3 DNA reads TGTGCCACCAGTGATCCCTGGAGAACGGGCTACAATGAGCAGTTCTTC.

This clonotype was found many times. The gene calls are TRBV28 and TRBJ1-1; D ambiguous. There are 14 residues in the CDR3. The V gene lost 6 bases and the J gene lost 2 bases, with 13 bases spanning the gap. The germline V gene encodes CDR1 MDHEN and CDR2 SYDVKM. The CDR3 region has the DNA TGTGCCAGCAGCTCTGACACCTCAAACACTGAAGCTTTCTTT. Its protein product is CASSSDTSNTEAFF.

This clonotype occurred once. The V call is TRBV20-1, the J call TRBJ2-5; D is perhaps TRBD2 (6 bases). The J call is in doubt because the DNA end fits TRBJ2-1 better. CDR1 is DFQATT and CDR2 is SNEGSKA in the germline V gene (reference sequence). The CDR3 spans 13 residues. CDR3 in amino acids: CSARGLAFNEQFF. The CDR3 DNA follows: TGCAGTGCTAGGGGGCTAGCGTTCAATGAGCAGTTCTTC.

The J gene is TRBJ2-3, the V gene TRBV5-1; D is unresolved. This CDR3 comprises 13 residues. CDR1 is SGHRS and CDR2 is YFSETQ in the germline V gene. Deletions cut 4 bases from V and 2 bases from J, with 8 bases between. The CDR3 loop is CASSQAYTDTQYF. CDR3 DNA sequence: TGCGCCAGCAGCCAGGCCTACACAGATACGCAGTATTTT.

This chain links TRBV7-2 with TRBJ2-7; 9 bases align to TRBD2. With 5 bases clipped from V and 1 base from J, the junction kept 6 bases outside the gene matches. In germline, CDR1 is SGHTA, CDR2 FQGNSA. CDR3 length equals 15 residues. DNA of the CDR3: TGTGCCAGCAGCCCGCCGGGACTAGCATCCTACGAGCAGTACTTC. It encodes CASSPPGLASYEQYF.

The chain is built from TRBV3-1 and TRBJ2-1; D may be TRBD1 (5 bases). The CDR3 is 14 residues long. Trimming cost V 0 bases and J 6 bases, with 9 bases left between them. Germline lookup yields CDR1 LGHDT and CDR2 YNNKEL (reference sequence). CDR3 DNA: TGTGCCAGCAGCCAAGAGGAAAGGGGCAATGAGCAGTTCTTC. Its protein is CASSQEERGNEQFF.

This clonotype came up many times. CDR3 DNA sequence: TGCGCCAGCAGCTTGGGTCTAGCGGGAGACAGTGAGCAGTTCTTC. This codes for CASSLGLAGDSEQFF. This chain joins TRBV5-1 and TRBJ2-1; 10 nucleotides align to TRBD2. With 0 bases clipped from V and 9 bases from J, the junction kept 6 bases outside the gene matches. CDR1 and CDR2 (germline): SGHRS, YFSETQ. This CDR3 has 15 amino acids. The full variable domain, its missing parts supplied by reference TRBV5-1 and TRBJ2-1, is KAGVTQTPRYLIKTRGQQVTLSCSPISGHRSVSWYQQTPGQGLQFLFEYFSETQRNKGNFPGRFSGRQFSNSRSEMNVSTLELGDSALYLCASSLGLAGDSEQFFGPGTRLTVL.

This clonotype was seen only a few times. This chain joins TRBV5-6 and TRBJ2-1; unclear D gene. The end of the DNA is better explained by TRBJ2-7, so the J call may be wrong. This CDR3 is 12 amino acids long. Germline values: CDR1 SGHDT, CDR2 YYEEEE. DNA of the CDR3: TGTGCCAGCAGTGACGAATCCTACGAGCAGTACTTC. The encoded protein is CASSDESYEQYF.

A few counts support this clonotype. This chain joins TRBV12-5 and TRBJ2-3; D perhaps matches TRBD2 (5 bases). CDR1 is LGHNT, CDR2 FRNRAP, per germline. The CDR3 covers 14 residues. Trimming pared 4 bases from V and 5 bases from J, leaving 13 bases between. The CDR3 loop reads CASGSGVGLDTQYF. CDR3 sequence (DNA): TGTGCTAGTGGTTCCGGGGTTGGTTTAGATACGCAGTATTTT.